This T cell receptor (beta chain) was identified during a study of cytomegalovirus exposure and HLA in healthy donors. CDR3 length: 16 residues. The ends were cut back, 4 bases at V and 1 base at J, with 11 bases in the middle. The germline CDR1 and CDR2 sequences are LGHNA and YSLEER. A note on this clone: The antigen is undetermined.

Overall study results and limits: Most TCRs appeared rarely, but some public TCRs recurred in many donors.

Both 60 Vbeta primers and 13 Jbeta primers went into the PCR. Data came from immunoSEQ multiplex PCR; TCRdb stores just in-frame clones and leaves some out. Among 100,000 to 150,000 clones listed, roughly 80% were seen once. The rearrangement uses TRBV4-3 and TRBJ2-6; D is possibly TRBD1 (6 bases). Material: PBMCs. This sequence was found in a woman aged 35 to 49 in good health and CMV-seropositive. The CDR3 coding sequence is TGCGCCAGCAGCCTCAACAGGGTGTCTGGGGCCAACGTCCTGACTTTC. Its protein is CASSLNRVSGANVLTF.